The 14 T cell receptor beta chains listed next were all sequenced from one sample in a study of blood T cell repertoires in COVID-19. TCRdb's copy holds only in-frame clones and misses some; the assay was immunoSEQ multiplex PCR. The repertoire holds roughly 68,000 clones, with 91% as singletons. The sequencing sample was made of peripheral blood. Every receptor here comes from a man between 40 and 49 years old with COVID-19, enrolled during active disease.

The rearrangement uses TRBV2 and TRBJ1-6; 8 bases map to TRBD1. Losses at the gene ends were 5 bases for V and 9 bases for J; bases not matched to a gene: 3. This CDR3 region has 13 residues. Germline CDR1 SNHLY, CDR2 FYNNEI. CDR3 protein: CASSRQGTSPLHF. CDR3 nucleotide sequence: TGTGCCAGCAGTCGACAGGGGACTTCACCCCTCCACTTT. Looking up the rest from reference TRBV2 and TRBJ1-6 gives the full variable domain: EPEVTQTPSHQVTQMGQEVILRCVPISNHLYFYWYRQILGQKVEFLVSFYNNEISEKSEIFDDQFSVERPDGSNFTLKIRSTKLEDSAMYFCASSRQGTSPLHFGNGTRLTVT.

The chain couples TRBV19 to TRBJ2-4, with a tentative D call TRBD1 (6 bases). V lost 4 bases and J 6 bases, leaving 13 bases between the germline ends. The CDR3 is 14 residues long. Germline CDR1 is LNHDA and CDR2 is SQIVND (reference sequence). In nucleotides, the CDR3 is TGTGCCAGTAGTACTTCCAGGGGCGGAAACATTCAGTACTTC. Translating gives CASSTSRGGNIQYF.

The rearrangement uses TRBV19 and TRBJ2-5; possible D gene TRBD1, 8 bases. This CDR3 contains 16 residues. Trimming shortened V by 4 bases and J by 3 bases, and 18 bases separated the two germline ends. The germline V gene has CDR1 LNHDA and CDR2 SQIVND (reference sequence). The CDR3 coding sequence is TGTGCCAGTAGTACGATTCAGGGGGCGGGAGAAGAGACCCAGTACTTC. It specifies CASSTIQGAGEETQYF.

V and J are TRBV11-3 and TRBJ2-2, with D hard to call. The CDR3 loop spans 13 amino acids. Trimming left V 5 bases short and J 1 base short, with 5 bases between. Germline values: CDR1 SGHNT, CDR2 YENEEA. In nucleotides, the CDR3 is TGTGCCAGCAGCCCAGGGAACACCGGGGAGCTGTTTTTT. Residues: CASSPGNTGELFF.

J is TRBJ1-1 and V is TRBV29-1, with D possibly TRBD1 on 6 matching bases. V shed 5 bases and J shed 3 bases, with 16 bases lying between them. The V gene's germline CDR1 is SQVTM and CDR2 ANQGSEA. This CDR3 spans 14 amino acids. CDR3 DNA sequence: TGCAGCGTTCCCAGGGGCCGGTTTGACACTGAAGCTTTCTTT. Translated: CSVPRGRFDTEAFF.

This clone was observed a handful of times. The CDR3 sequence is CATGRGYSNQPQHF. The CDR3 DNA is TGTGCCACCGGCCGGGGGTATAGCAATCAGCCCCAGCATTTT. The V gene is TRBV15, the J gene TRBJ1-5, with D possibly being TRBD1 (5 bases). V lost 8 bases and J 0 bases, leaving 11 bases between the germline ends. Germline V gene data show CDR1 as LNHNV and CDR2 as YYDKDF (reference sequence). The CDR3 runs to 14 residues. The full variable domain, with the rest looked up from reference TRBV15 and TRBJ1-5, is DAMVIQNPRYQVTQFGKPVTLSCSQTLNHNVMYWYQQKSSQAPKLLFHYYDKDFNNEADTPDNFQSRRPNTSFCFLDIRSPGLGDTAMYLCATGRGYSNQPQHFGDGTRLSIL.

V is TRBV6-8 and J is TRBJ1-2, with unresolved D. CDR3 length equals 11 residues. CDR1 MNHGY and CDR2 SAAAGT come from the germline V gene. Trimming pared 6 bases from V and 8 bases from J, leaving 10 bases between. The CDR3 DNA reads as TGTGCCAGCAGATCGACGGGGGGCTACACCTTC. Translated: CASRSTGGYTF.

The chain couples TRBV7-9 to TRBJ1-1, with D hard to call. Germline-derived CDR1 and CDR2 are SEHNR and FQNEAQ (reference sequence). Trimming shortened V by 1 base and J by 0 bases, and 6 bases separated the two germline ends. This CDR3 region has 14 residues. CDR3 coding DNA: TGTGCCAGCAGCTTAGAACAGTTGAACACTGAAGCTTTCTTT. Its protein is CASSLEQLNTEAFF.

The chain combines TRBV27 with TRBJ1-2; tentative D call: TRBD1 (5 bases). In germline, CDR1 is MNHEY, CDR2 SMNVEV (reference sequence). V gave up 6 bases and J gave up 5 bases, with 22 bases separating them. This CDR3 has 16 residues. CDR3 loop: CASRMTASSGDYGYTF. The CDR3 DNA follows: TGTGCCAGCAGAATGACAGCCTCCTCGGGAGATTATGGCTACACCTTC.

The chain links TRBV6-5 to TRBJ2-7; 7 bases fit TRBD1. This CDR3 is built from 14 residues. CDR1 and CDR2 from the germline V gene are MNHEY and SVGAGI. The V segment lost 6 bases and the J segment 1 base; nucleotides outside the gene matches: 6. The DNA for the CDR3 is TGTGCCAGCAGGAGACAGGGTAGATCCTACGAGCAGTACTTC. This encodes CASRRQGRSYEQYF.

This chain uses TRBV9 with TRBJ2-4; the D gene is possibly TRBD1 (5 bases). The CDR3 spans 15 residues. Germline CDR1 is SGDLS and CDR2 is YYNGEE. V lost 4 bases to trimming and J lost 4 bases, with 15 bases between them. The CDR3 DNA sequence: TGTGCCAGCAGCCCTTGGGGCAGGTCGAAAAACATTCAGTACTTC. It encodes CASSPWGRSKNIQYF.

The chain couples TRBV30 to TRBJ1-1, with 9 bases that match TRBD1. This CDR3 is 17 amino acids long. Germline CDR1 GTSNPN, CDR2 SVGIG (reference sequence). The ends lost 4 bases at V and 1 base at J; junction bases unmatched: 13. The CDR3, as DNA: TGTGCCTGGATTGCGTACACAGGGGGCAGAGAGAACACTGAAGCTTTCTTT. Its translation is CAWIAYTGGRENTEAFF.

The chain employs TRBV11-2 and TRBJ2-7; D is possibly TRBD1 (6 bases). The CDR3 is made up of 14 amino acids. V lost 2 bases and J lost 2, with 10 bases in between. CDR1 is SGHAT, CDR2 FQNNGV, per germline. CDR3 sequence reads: CASSLQQGPYEQYF. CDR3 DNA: TGTGCCAGCAGCTTACAACAGGGACCCTACGAGCAGTACTTC.

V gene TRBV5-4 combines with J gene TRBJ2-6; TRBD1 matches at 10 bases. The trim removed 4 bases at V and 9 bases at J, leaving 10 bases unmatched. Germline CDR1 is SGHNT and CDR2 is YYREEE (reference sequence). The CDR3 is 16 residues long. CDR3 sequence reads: CASSRGQGMVGNVLTF. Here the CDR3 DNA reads TGTGCCAGCAGCCGGGGACAGGGGATGGTCGGCAACGTCCTGACTTTC.